This T cell receptor (beta chain) was obtained from a study of identical twins. Study-level results: Among out-of-frame alpha sequences shared by twins, low generation probability occurred in excess. Because invariant MAIT and iNKT cells could be present, zero-insertion analyses could be partly confounded.

Germline loops: CDR1 DFQATT, CDR2 SNEGSKA (reference sequence). J was trimmed by 2 bases and V by 2 bases; bases with no gene match: 5. The CDR3 contains 14 residues. In this sample, this clonotype turned up a few times. Its antigen remains unknown. TCRdb re-derived calls from the 5' RACE reads in MiXCR, one entry per CDR3 protein. This sample has 300,000 to 350,000 distinct CDR3 sequences, with 9% to 15% found just once. The data also belong to a second study, concerning yellow fever vaccine responses in identical twins.

Sequenced material: CD8+ T cells sorted from blood. This sequence joins TRBV20-1 and TRBJ2-5; 7 bases match TRBD1. This sequence originates from a woman aged 18 to 35 in good health. CDR3 coding DNA: TGCAGTGCTAGAAAACTGGGACAGCAAGAGACCCAGTACTTC. Translating it yields CSARKLGQQETQYF.